One and the same sample provided the 27 T cell receptor beta chains below, sequenced in a study of CD8+CD57+ T cells in acquired aplastic anemia. CDR3 and TCR beta VDJ profiling relied on a genomic DNA template. TCRdb independently ran MiXCR on the reads; one entry per CDR3 protein. This sample has hundreds of thousands of distinct CDR3 sequences, with around 60% found just once. The specimen was sorted CD4+, CD8+, or CD8+CD57+ T cells (not recorded which) from PBMCs. The receptors come from a human donor with severe aplastic anemia or a healthy control (not recorded which).

The V gene is TRBV20-1, the J gene TRBJ2-7; perhaps TRBD1 as D (5 bases). V dropped 2 bases and J dropped 4 bases, with 9 bases sitting between them. Germline CDR1 is DFQATT and CDR2 is SNEGSKA (reference sequence). The CDR3 has 12 amino acids. CDR3 in amino acids: CSARMAGYEQYF. The CDR3, as DNA: TGCAGTGCTAGAATGGCAGGGTACGAGCAGTACTTC.

This rearrangement joins TRBV20-1 to TRBJ2-7; TRBD1 or TRBD2 may be the D gene (6 bases each). The CDR3 is made up of 10 amino acids. Germline assignment: CDR1 DFQATT and CDR2 SNEGSKA (reference sequence). The CDR3 region has the DNA TGCAGCACGGGGGCGTACGAGCAGTACTTC. Its protein is CSTGAYEQYF.

V usage is TRBV20-1 and J usage is TRBJ1-5, with 10 bases fitting TRBD1. The CDR3 runs 14 residues. V trimming: 6 bases; J trimming: 5 bases; junction bases outside the gene matches: 7. The germline CDR1 and CDR2 sequences are DFQATT and SNEGSKA (reference sequence). CDR3 loop: CSAWPGTGDQPQHF. For the CDR3, the DNA is TGCAGTGCGTGGCCGGGGACAGGGGATCAGCCCCAGCATTTT.

In its sample, this clonotype was seen a few times. The gene calls are TRBV18 and TRBJ1-3, with unresolved D. The CDR3 consists of 17 residues. Trimming removed 2 bases from V and 0 bases from J, with 14 bases in between. The germline V gene has CDR1 KGHSH and CDR2 LQKENI. The CDR3 region has the DNA TGTGCCAGCTCACCAAATTCAGGAGCCGACTCTGGAAACACCATATATTTT. It encodes CASSPNSGADSGNTIYF.

There are many counts of this clonotype. The V call is TRBV20-1, the J call TRBJ2-5; TRBD2 matches at 10 bases. J lost 5 bases, V lost 3 bases, and 12 bases had no gene match. The CDR3 totals 16 residues. The germline V gene encodes CDR1 DFQATT and CDR2 SNEGSKA (reference sequence). The CDR3 DNA reads as TGCAGTGCTAGGCCCGAAGCGGGGGGGCCACGGGAGACCCAGTACTTC. Amino acid sequence: CSARPEAGGPRETQYF.

This chain joins TRBV19 and TRBJ2-5; possibly TRBD2 for D (5 bases). Germline V gives CDR1 LNHDA, CDR2 SQIVND (reference sequence). The V end lost 11 bases, the J end lost 0 bases, and 13 bases lay between the germline ends. This CDR3 contains 13 residues. The CDR3 DNA reads as TGTGCCTGCGGGCCTCTCAACCAAGAGACCCAGTACTTC. Protein sequence: CACGPLNQETQYF.

J is TRBJ2-5 and V is TRBV7-6, with a weak D call TRBD1 (7 bases). The CDR3 contains 16 residues. Germline values: CDR1 SGHVS, CDR2 FNYEAQ. Deletions cut 11 bases from V and 1 base from J, with 23 bases between. CDR3 residues: CAGRQGTGASQETQYF. CDR3 bases: TGTGCCGGACGACAGGGAACGGGGGCGAGCCAAGAGACCCAGTACTTC.

V and J are TRBV15 and TRBJ1-4; D uncertain. CDR1 and CDR2 from the germline V gene are LNHNV and YYDKDF (reference sequence). CDR3 length equals 13 residues. V gave up 1 base and J gave up 8 bases, with 8 bases separating them. The CDR3 region has the DNA TGTGCCACCAGCAGAGTTTCTCGCGAAAAACTGTTTTTT. This gives the protein CATSRVSREKLFF.

The chain links TRBV7-2 to TRBJ2-1, with D tentatively TRBD1 (5 bases). Germline-derived CDR1 and CDR2 are SGHTA and FQGNSA. V was pared by 5 bases and J by 4 bases, with 15 bases between. CDR3 size: 15 residues. The CDR3 nucleotides are TGTGCCAGCAGCCCTTCGCAGGGATCATACAATGAGCAGTTCTTC. This codes for CASSPSQGSYNEQFF.

V usage is TRBV10-2 and J usage is TRBJ2-7, with TRBD1 identical over 9 bases. CDR1 WSHSY and CDR2 SAAADI come from the germline V gene. The ends lost 3 bases at V and 5 bases at J; junction bases unmatched: 5. The CDR3 is made up of 14 amino acids. This CDR3 is CASSENRGQNEQYF. DNA for the CDR3: TGCGCCAGCAGTGAAAACAGGGGGCAGAACGAGCAGTACTTC.

The table lists this clonotype with a few counts. The V and J genes are TRBV20-1 and TRBJ2-1; D gene unclear. This CDR3 is built from 13 residues. The V gene lost 4 bases and the J gene lost 4 bases, with 11 bases spanning the gap. Germline V gene data show CDR1 as DFQATT and CDR2 as SNEGSKA (reference sequence). CDR3 DNA sequence: TGCAGTGCTATCCGGCCAGTTTACAATGAGCAGTTCTTC. This gives the protein CSAIRPVYNEQFF.

The rearrangement uses TRBV19 and TRBJ2-1; D is possibly TRBD1 (6 bases). The CDR3 totals 14 residues. Germline values: CDR1 LNHDA, CDR2 SQIVND (reference sequence). The germline V and J ends were trimmed by 4 bases and 4 bases, with 11 bases remaining between them. This CDR3 reads CASSSQGHYNEQFF. Here the CDR3 DNA reads TGTGCCAGTAGTAGTCAGGGACATTACAATGAGCAGTTCTTC.

The rearrangement uses TRBV2 and TRBJ2-7, with TRBD1 matching 10 bases. Germline loops: CDR1 SNHLY, CDR2 FYNNEI. The CDR3 extends over 16 amino acids. The trim removed 6 bases at V and 3 bases at J, leaving 11 bases unmatched. This chain's CDR3 is CASRDRQGAVLYEQYF. In DNA form, the CDR3 reads TGTGCCAGCAGGGACCGACAGGGGGCCGTACTCTACGAGCAGTACTTC.

Turning to this clonotype: The germline gene is not matched at one end of the junction; a read error may be the cause. This chain connects TRBV10-3 to TRBJ1-4, with D possibly TRBD1 on 6 matching bases. Per the germline V gene, CDR1 is ENHRY and CDR2 is SYGVKD. CDR3 length: 13 amino acids. CDR3: CAISVEGGEKLLF. CDR3 coding DNA: TGTGCCATCAGTGTCGAGGGGGGCGAAAAACTGCTTTTT.

The table lists this clonotype with a count of one. The chain links TRBV7-9 to TRBJ2-1; D remains unclear. CDR3 length: 16 residues. V dropped 4 bases and J dropped 2 bases, with 15 bases sitting between them. Germline V gene sequence: CDR1 SEHNR, CDR2 FQNEAQ (reference sequence). The CDR3 nucleotides read TGTGCCAGCAGCTACGACTGGCAAGTGGCCTACAATGAGCAGTTCTTC. Its translation: CASSYDWQVAYNEQFF.

V and J are TRBV20-1 and TRBJ1-2; 9 nucleotides line up with TRBD1. V lost 6 bases to trimming and J lost 7 bases; unmatched junction nucleotides: 9. The V gene's germline CDR1 is DFQATT and CDR2 SNEGSKA (reference sequence). CDR3 size: 13 residues. CDR3 amino acids: CSANRGRFVGYTF. CDR3 in DNA: TGCAGTGCAAACAGGGGGCGCTTTGTTGGCTACACCTTC.

This rearrangement joins TRBV25-1 to TRBJ2-7; either TRBD1 or TRBD2 may fit D (5 bases each). The V end lost 5 bases, the J end lost 6 bases, and 14 bases lay between the germline ends. The CDR3 is made up of 13 amino acids. CDR1 and CDR2 (germline): MGHDK, SYGVNS. The chain's CDR3 is CASSPQSGSEQYF. CDR3 bases: TGTGCCAGCAGTCCCCAATCAGGGAGCGAGCAGTACTTC.

Many counts were recorded for this clonotype. This chain connects TRBV7-9 to TRBJ2-7, with a tentative D call TRBD1 (6 bases). Looked up from germline, CDR1 is SEHNR and CDR2 is FQNEAQ (reference sequence). The V end lost 1 base, the J end lost 4 bases, and 14 bases lay between the germline ends. The CDR3 covers 15 residues. The DNA of the CDR3 is TGTGCCAGCAGCTTAGGGACAGTGGGGTTGTACGAGCAGTACTTC. It translates to CASSLGTVGLYEQYF.

V usage is TRBV10-3 and J usage is TRBJ2-3, with TRBD1 identical over 7 bases. This CDR3 has 13 amino acids. Germline V lookup: CDR1 ENHRY, CDR2 SYGVKD. V was clipped by 10 bases and J by 9 bases; unmatched bases: 13. CDR3: CASSPETGSTQYF. The CDR3 nucleotides are TGTGCCAGCAGCCCAGAGACAGGGTCGACGCAGTATTTT.

This clonotype was recorded many times. V usage is TRBV5-5 and J usage is TRBJ1-5, with D unresolved. The CDR3 extends over 15 amino acids. Germline CDR1 SGHKS, CDR2 YYEKEE (reference sequence). Trimming pared 2 bases from V and 0 bases from J, leaving 9 bases between. The CDR3 DNA sequence: TGTGCCAGCAGCTTAAGTGGTTTTAGCAATCAGCCCCAGCATTTT. Amino acid sequence: CASSLSGFSNQPQHF.

In its sample, this clonotype was seen many times. The junction departs from the called germline gene at one end, perhaps through a read error. The genes are TRBV20-1 and TRBJ1-2; D gene ambiguous. This CDR3 is built from 13 residues. Germline CDR1 is DFQATT and CDR2 is SNEGSKA (reference sequence). CDR3 amino acids: CSARETRNYGYTF. CDR3 bases: TGCAGTGCTCGAGAGACACGAAACTATGGCTACACCTTC.

This clonotype was recorded many times. The CDR3, as DNA: TGTGCCAGCAGCTTAGGAGGGGGGAGGGATACGCAGTATTTT. This gives the protein CASSLGGGRDTQYF. The chain employs TRBV7-2 and TRBJ2-3; D is perhaps TRBD1 or TRBD2 (6 bases each). V lost 1 base to trimming and J lost 6 bases, with 11 bases between them. Germline assignment: CDR1 SGHTA and CDR2 FQGNSA. CDR3 length: 14 amino acids.

This chain connects TRBV20-1 to TRBJ2-7; 9 bases are a match to TRBD2. Germline CDR1 and CDR2: DFQATT and SNEGSKA (reference sequence). J was trimmed by 5 bases and V by 1 base; bases with no gene match: 9. This CDR3 has 15 residues. Written as DNA, the CDR3 is TGCAGTGCTAGAGGAGGGGGAGCGGGGGGCCACGAGCAGTACTTC. Encoded protein: CSARGGGAGGHEQYF.

This clonotype was seen at least ten times. The chain couples TRBV19 to TRBJ2-3; 8 nucleotides line up with TRBD2. The CDR3 spans 15 residues. After removal of 4 bases from V and 1 base from J, the junction contained 4 bases not matched to a gene. CDR1 is LNHDA, CDR2 SQIVND, per germline (reference sequence). This CDR3 reads CASSTLAARTDTQYF. CDR3 nucleotide sequence: TGTGCCAGTAGTACACTAGCGGCTCGCACAGATACGCAGTATTTT.

The genes are TRBV15 and TRBJ1-1; possibly TRBD1 for D (6 bases). The CDR3 loop spans 12 amino acids. CDR1 and CDR2 (germline): LNHNV, YYDKDF (reference sequence). Deletions cut 0 bases from V and 8 bases from J, with 7 bases between. The CDR3 here is CATSREDREAFF. CDR3 nucleotide sequence: TGTGCCACCAGCAGAGAGGACAGAGAAGCTTTCTTT.

The chain recombines TRBV20-1 with TRBJ1-2; 7 bases agree with TRBD1. The CDR3 is made up of 13 amino acids. V lost 6 bases to trimming and J lost 7 bases; unmatched junction nucleotides: 11. CDR1 and CDR2 (germline): DFQATT, SNEGSKA (reference sequence). As DNA, the CDR3 is TGCAGTGCAAATCCGGGACAGTGGAGTGGCTACACCTTC. Its protein product is CSANPGQWSGYTF.

The V and J genes are TRBV2 and TRBJ1-3; D remains unclear. Germline V lookup: CDR1 SNHLY, CDR2 FYNNEI. Between the trimmed V and J ends, which lost 2 bases and 9 bases, there was a span of 8 bases. This CDR3 is built from 12 residues. This CDR3 reads CASSEQTITIYF. For the CDR3, the DNA is TGTGCCAGCAGTGAACAAACAATCACCATATATTTT.